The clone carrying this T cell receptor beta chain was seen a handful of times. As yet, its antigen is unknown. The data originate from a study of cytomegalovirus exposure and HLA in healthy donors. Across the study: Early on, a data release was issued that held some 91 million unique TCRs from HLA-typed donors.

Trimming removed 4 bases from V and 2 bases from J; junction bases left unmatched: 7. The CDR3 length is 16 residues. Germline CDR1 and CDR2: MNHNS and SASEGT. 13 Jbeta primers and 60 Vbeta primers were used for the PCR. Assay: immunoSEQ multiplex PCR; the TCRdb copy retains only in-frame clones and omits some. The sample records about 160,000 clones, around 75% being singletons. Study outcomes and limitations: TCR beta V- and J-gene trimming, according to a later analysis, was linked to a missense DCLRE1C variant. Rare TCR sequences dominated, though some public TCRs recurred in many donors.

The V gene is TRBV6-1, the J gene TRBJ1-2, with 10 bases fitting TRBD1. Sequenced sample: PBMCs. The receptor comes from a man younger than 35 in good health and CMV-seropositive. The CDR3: CASSVTAGQGNYGYTF. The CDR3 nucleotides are TGTGCCAGCAGTGTTACTGCGGGACAGGGGAACTATGGCTACACCTTC.